These T cell receptor beta chains were read from a single sample in a study of T cell changes during pregnancy in multiple sclerosis. Produced via immunoSEQ multiplex PCR; TCRdb's table is partial and in-frame only. The sample lists just under 50,000 clones, roughly 94% occurring once. Sequenced material: CD4+ T cells from peripheral blood mononuclear cells, taken in the third trimester of pregnancy. Receptors were obtained from a female donor with multiple sclerosis, enrolled in a pregnancy study. The CDR3 runs from the conserved cysteine through the conserved F or W. The order of the fields is J gene, clone size, D gene, V gene, CDR3 protein, CDR3 DNA. D genes are given only for firm matches. Rows give clone size only sometimes, using once, few, many, or a class for an expanded clone.

>TRBJ2-7|NA|NA|TRBV19
CASSIPLFPDSFHSYEQYF
TGTGCCAGTAGTATACCCCTTTTCCCCGACAGTTTCCACTCCTACGAGCAGTACTTC
>TRBJ2-5|NA|TRBD2|TRBV5-1
CASSLASGRGETQYF
TGCGCCAGCAGCTTGGCTAGCGGGAGAGGGGAGACCCAGTACTTC
>TRBJ2-7|NA|NA|TRBV7-8
CASSLDSVAYEQYF
TGTGCCAGCAGCTTAGATAGCGTCGCCTACGAGCAGTACTTC
>TRBJ2-3|NA|NA|TRBV9
CASSVEAKVGTRRPDTQYF
TGTGCCAGCAGCGTAGAAGCAAAAGTGGGGACTCGTCGCCCAGATACGCAGTATTTT
>TRBJ2-1|NA|TRBD2|TRBV6-6
CASSYSTGLAGDEQFF
TGTGCCAGCAGTTACTCGACGGGACTAGCGGGAGATGAGCAGTTCTTC
>TRBJ1-4|NA|TRBD1|TRBV9
CASSTRQGANEKLFF
TGTGCCAGCAGCACCCGACAGGGCGCTAATGAAAAACTGTTTTTT
>TRBJ1-5|once|NA|TRBV7-9
CASSQGAGKGQPQHF
TGTGCCAGCAGCCAAGGGGCGGGGAAGGGTCAGCCCCAGCATTTT
>TRBJ1-1|NA|TRBD1|TRBV4-1
CASSQGWGQFPISGFF
TGCGCCAGCAGCCAAGGTTGGGGACAGTTCCCCATAAGCGGTTTCTTT
>TRBJ1-6|NA|NA|TRBV13
CASSLSATKRGSPLHF
TGTGCCAGCAGCTTATCAGCTACTAAACGAGGATCACCCCTCCACTTT
>TRBJ2-7|NA|TRBD2|TRBV7-2
CASSRTSVTYEQYF
TGTGCCAGCAGCCGGACTAGCGTTACCTACGAGCAGTACTTC
>TRBJ1-6|NA|TRBD1|TRBV7-3
CASSARGRYNSPLHF
TGTGCCAGCAGCGCCAGGGGGAGGTATAATTCACCCCTCCACTTT
>TRBJ2-2|NA|TRBD2|TRBV18
CASSPPLLAGRNTGELFF
TGTGCCAGCTCACCACCGTTGCTAGCGGGGCGGAACACCGGGGAGCTGTTTTTT
>TRBJ1-2|once|NA|TRBV13
CASSLSYFRGDHGYTF
TGTGCCAGCAGCTTAAGTTACTTCCGGGGGGATCATGGCTACACCTTC
>TRBJ2-5|NA|TRBD2|TRBV30
CAWSSGGETQYF
TGTGCCTGGAGTTCGGGGGGGGAGACCCAGTACTTC
>TRBJ2-3|NA|NA|TRBV6-6
CASSLPGTDTQYF
TGTGCCAGCAGTTTACCGGGAACAGATACGCAGTATTTT
>TRBJ2-7|NA|NA|TRBV4-3
CASSPLIRGEQYF
TGCGCCAGCAGTCCACTTATCCGGGGCGAGCAGTACTTC
>TRBJ2-5|NA|TRBD2|TRBV6-1
CASSENWLAGQETQYF
TGTGCCAGCAGTGAAAATTGGCTAGCGGGGCAAGAGACCCAGTACTTC
>TRBJ2-4|NA|NA|TRBV5-6
CASSRMEVAKNIQYF
TGTGCCAGCAGCCGCATGGAGGTGGCCAAAAACATTCAGTACTTC
>TRBJ1-1|NA|NA|TRBV4-1
CASSQERGRRGMNTEAFF
TGCGCCAGCAGCCAAGAACGTGGCAGACGAGGGATGAACACTGAAGCTTTCTTT
>TRBJ1-6|NA|NA|TRBV30
CAWSVRNSRGFGKNSPLHF
TGTGCCTGGAGTGTTAGGAATTCTCGGGGGTTTGGAAAGAATTCACCCCTCCACTTT
>TRBJ2-1|NA|NA|TRBV18
CASSPTGAYNEQFF
TGTGCCAGCTCACCAACGGGAGCCTACAATGAGCAGTTCTTC
>TRBJ1-5|NA|NA|TRBV21-1
CASSKGTFRGYQPQHF
TGTGCCAGCAGCAAAGGAACCTTCCGGGGATATCAGCCCCAGCATTTT
>TRBJ2-1|NA|NA|TRBV4-1
CASSQLAGLSGEQFF
TGCGCCAGCAGCCAATTGGCGGGACTTTCGGGTGAGCAGTTCTTC
>TRBJ2-5|NA|TRBD1|TRBV6-6
CASSRDRVLETQYF
TGTGCCAGCAGTCGGGACAGGGTCCTTGAGACCCAGTACTTC
>TRBJ1-5|NA|NA|TRBV6-1
CASSPGHLSNQPQHF
TGTGCCAGCAGCCCGGGACATCTTAGCAATCAGCCCCAGCATTTT
>TRBJ1-2|NA|NA|TRBV7-9
CASSSQLRANYGYTF
TGTGCCAGCAGCTCCCAGCTCAGGGCTAACTATGGCTACACCTTC
>TRBJ2-7|NA|NA|TRBV5-6
CASEWRGHIYEQYF
TGTGCCAGCGAGTGGCGGGGGCATATTTACGAGCAGTACTTC
>TRBJ1-5|NA|TRBD1|TRBV5-8
CASSPGTGIQPQHF
TGTGCCAGCAGTCCCGGGACAGGCATTCAGCCCCAGCATTTT
>TRBJ1-1|NA|NA|TRBV7-2
CASSDSPTGNTEAFF
TGTGCCAGCAGCGATAGCCCGACAGGGAACACTGAAGCTTTCTTT
>TRBJ1-2|NA|NA|TRBV5-4
CASSLGGDIGYTF
TGTGCCAGCAGCCTGGGAGGGGACATCGGCTACACCTTC
>TRBJ1-2|NA|TRBD1|TRBV28
CASSLGTVSNYGYTF
TGTGCCAGCAGTTTAGGGACAGTTTCTAACTATGGCTACACCTTC
>TRBJ2-3|NA|NA|TRBV7-2
CASSVDWNTDTQYF
TGTGCCAGCAGCGTGGACTGGAACACAGATACGCAGTATTTT
>TRBJ1-4|NA|TRBD1|TRBV10-3
CAIRPLNLRTGDNEKLFF
TGTGCCATCAGGCCACTCAACCTTCGGACAGGGGATAATGAAAAACTGTTTTTT
>TRBJ2-7|NA|TRBD2|TRBV7-6
CASSSGTSGSYEQYF
TGTGCCAGCAGCTCCGGGACTAGCGGTTCCTACGAGCAGTACTTC
>TRBJ2-1|NA|NA|TRBV2
CASSLDSSSYNEQFF
TGTGCCAGCAGTTTAGACAGCAGCTCCTACAATGAGCAGTTCTTC
>TRBJ2-2|NA|NA|TRBV27
CASSWLAGIGELFF
TGTGCCAGCAGTTGGCTAGCCGGTATCGGGGAGCTGTTTTTT
>TRBJ1-1|NA|TRBD1|TRBV27
CASSLLRPGQGNTEAFF
TGTGCCAGCAGTTTATTAAGACCGGGACAGGGGAACACTGAAGCTTTCTTT
>TRBJ2-7|NA|TRBD1|TRBV11-3
CASSAGTGDHEQYF
TGTGCCAGCAGCGCCGGGACAGGGGATCACGAGCAGTACTTC
>TRBJ2-1|NA|TRBD2|TRBV5-5
CASSLVPSGRPNEQFF
TGTGCCAGCAGCTTGGTTCCTAGCGGGAGACCCAATGAGCAGTTCTTC
>TRBJ2-5|NA|TRBD2|TRBV15
CATSRARRTSGLQETQYF
TGTGCCACCAGCAGAGCCCGTAGGACTAGCGGCCTCCAAGAGACCCAGTACTTC
>TRBJ1-4|NA|NA|TRBV28
CASSQSARATNEKLFF
TGTGCCAGCAGCCAGAGCGCCCGGGCAACTAATGAAAAACTGTTTTTT
>TRBJ2-4|NA|TRBD2|TRBV11-2
CASRSKSTGGLAKNIQYF
TGTGCCAGCAGGTCCAAATCAACGGGGGGATTAGCCAAAAACATTCAGTACTTC
>TRBJ2-4|NA|NA|TRBV6-1
CASSEQGNGNIQYF
TGTGCCAGCAGTGAACAGGGGAATGGAAACATTCAGTACTTC
>TRBJ2-1|NA|TRBD2|TRBV7-6
CASSVYPGLAGNNEQFF
TGTGCCAGCAGCGTATACCCCGGACTAGCGGGGAACAATGAGCAGTTCTTC
>TRBJ2-1|NA|TRBD2|TRBV5-1
CASSWGLAGGAYNEQFF
TGCGCCAGCAGCTGGGGACTAGCGGGAGGGGCCTACAATGAGCAGTTCTTC
>TRBJ2-2|NA|NA|TRBV6-5
CASRPQVGELFF
TGTGCCAGCAGACCCCAGGTCGGGGAGCTGTTTTTT
>TRBJ2-5|once|NA|TRBV30
CAWSKLAETQYF
TGTGCCTGGAGTAAGCTAGCCGAGACCCAGTACTTC
>TRBJ1-2|NA|TRBD1|TRBV6-5
CASRRGQGSNYGYTF
TGTGCCAGCAGGCGAGGACAGGGGAGCAACTATGGCTACACCTTC
>TRBJ1-1|NA|NA|TRBV21-1
CASSKVRGMDTEAFF
TGTGCCAGCAGCAAAGTTAGGGGTATGGACACTGAAGCTTTCTTT
>TRBJ2-7|once|NA|TRBV9
CASSVGQSSYEQYF
TGTGCCAGCAGCGTAGGACAGAGCTCCTACGAGCAGTACTTC